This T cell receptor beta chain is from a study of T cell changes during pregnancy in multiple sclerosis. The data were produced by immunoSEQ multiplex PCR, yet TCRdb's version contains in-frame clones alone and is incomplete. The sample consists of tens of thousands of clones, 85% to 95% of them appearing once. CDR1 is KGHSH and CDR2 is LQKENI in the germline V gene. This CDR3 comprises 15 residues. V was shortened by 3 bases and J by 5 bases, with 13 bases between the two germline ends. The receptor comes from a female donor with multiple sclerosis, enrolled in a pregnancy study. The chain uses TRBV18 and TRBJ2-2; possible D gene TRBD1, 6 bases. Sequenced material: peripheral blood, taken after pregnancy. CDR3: CASSPAGVDTGELFF. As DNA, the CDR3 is TGTGCCAGCTCACCTGCAGGGGTGGATACCGGGGAGCTGTTTTTT.